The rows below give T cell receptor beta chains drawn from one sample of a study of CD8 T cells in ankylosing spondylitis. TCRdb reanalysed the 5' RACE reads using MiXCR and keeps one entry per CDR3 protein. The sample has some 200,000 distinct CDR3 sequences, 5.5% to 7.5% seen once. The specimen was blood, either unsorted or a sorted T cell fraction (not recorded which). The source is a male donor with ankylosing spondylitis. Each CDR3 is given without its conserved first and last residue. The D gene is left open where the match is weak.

CDR3aa: ASSLIGGELF
d_gene: -
v_gene: TRBV12-3/TRBV12-4

CDR3aa: ASSNSGGEDTQY
d_gene: -
v_gene: TRBV18

CDR3aa: ASSSGASSTYEQY
d_gene: -
v_gene: TRBV11-1

CDR3aa: ASSPLRGEADYEQY
d_gene: -
v_gene: TRBV28

CDR3aa: ASSPPLGDSYQETQY
d_gene: TRBD1
v_gene: TRBV28

CDR3aa: ASSPPGIAYEQY
d_gene: -
v_gene: TRBV18

CDR3aa: ASSQGTGRGTEAF
d_gene: TRBD1
v_gene: TRBV4-3

CDR3aa: ASSLERGSYEQY
d_gene: TRBD2
v_gene: TRBV27

CDR3aa: ASSRAGLGETQY
d_gene: -
v_gene: TRBV11-3

CDR3aa: ASSSLAGNTNYEQY
d_gene: TRBD2
v_gene: TRBV7-9

CDR3aa: ASTGEGNYGYT
d_gene: -
v_gene: TRBV7-9

CDR3aa: SGVDGGLDYGYT
d_gene: -
v_gene: TRBV20-1

CDR3aa: ASSLSQGYEQY
d_gene: -
v_gene: TRBV5-1

CDR3aa: ASSPPRPRAGELF
d_gene: -
v_gene: TRBV18

CDR3aa: ASSQDLAGGAYEQY
d_gene: -
v_gene: TRBV4-1

CDR3aa: ASSPSAVNEQF
d_gene: -
v_gene: TRBV19

CDR3aa: ASSPRTSGRLTEQY
d_gene: TRBD2
v_gene: TRBV7-6